This entry lists 19 T cell receptor beta chains sequenced from one sample in a study of cytomegalovirus exposure and HLA in healthy donors. Amplification used 60 Vbeta primers and 13 Jbeta primers. TCRdb's copy holds only in-frame clones and misses some; the assay was immunoSEQ multiplex PCR. Its listing shows around 75,000 clones. The sequenced material came from PBMCs. The receptors originated from a man aged 45-60 years in good health and CMV-seropositive.

The V and J genes are TRBV7-6 and TRBJ2-1, with D maybe TRBD1 (7 bases). Germline V CDR1 and CDR2: SGHVS, FNYEAQ. The CDR3 is made up of 16 amino acids. The V gene lost 1 base and the J gene lost 5 bases, with 15 bases spanning the gap. The CDR3 DNA is TGTGCCAGCAGCTTAGTGGGGGGACAGACCGACAATGAGCAGTTCTTC. It codes for CASSLVGGQTDNEQFF.

The V gene is TRBV27, the J gene TRBJ2-2, with 16 bases matching TRBD2. This CDR3 region has 17 residues. In germline, CDR1 is MNHEY, CDR2 SMNVEV (reference sequence). V dropped 8 bases and J dropped 3; count of bases not matched to a gene: 6. CDR3 region: CASSGTSGRAHTGELFF. The CDR3 nucleotides read TGTGCCAGCTCCGGGACTAGCGGGAGGGCCCACACCGGGGAGCTGTTTTTT.

V is TRBV2 and J is TRBJ2-3, with D perhaps matching TRBD2 (6 bases). Trimming shortened V by 6 bases and J by 0 bases, and 7 bases separated the two germline ends. Germline CDR1 SNHLY, CDR2 FYNNEI. The CDR3 sequence is 13 residues long. CDR3 nucleotide sequence: TGTGCCAGCAGGGCGGGGAGCACAGATACGCAGTATTTT. Its translation: CASRAGSTDTQYF.

The chain links TRBV19 to TRBJ2-5; 13 bases map to TRBD2. Looked up from germline, CDR1 is LNHDA and CDR2 is SQIVND (reference sequence). The CDR3 is made up of 14 amino acids. V lost 6 bases to trimming and J lost 5 bases; unmatched junction nucleotides: 3. The CDR3 DNA follows: TGTGCCAGTAGCACTAGCGGGAGGGGGGAGACCCAGTACTTC. Its translation is CASSTSGRGETQYF.

The chain employs TRBV6-6 and TRBJ2-4; TRBD2 is a possible D gene (7 bases). Trimming cost V 8 bases and J 1 base, with 12 bases left between them. Germline assignment: CDR1 MNHNY and CDR2 SVGAGI (reference sequence). The CDR3 runs to 14 residues. CDR3 nucleotides: TGTGCCAGCTGGGGAGGGGGTGCCAAAAACATTCAGTACTTC. Encoded protein: CASWGGGAKNIQYF.

The rearrangement uses TRBV5-1 and TRBJ1-5; 7 nucleotides match TRBD1. The CDR3 contains 17 residues. Per the germline V gene, CDR1 is SGHRS and CDR2 is YFSETQ. V lost 4 bases and J lost 4; bases outside the gene matches: 14. CDR3 sequence reads: CASSPARTGTGNQPQHF. DNA of the CDR3: TGCGCCAGCAGCCCCGCCCGGACAGGTACAGGGAATCAGCCCCAGCATTTT.

This chain joins TRBV7-2 and TRBJ2-1, with 8 bases identical to TRBD2. From germline, CDR1 is SGHTA and CDR2 FQGNSA. V shed 3 bases and J 9 bases; nucleotides not matched to a gene: 10. This CDR3 comprises 15 residues. Here the CDR3 DNA reads TGTGCCAGCAGCTTCTCCGGGACTAGTGGTAGTGAGCAGTTCTTC. This translates into CASSFSGTSGSEQFF. The full variable domain, rest sourced from reference TRBV7-2 and TRBJ2-1, is GAGVSQSPSNKVTEKGKDVELRCDPISGHTALYWYRQSLGQGLEFLIYFQGNSAPDKSGLPSDRFSAERTGGSVSTLTIQRTQQEDSAVYLCASSFSGTSGSEQFFGPGTRLTVL.

The J gene is TRBJ1-1, the V gene TRBV27; 7 bases fit TRBD1. CDR3 size: 12 residues. The V and J ends lost 6 bases and 8 bases, in that order; junction bases with no gene match: 6. Germline loops: CDR1 MNHEY, CDR2 SMNVEV (reference sequence). The CDR3 DNA is TGTGCCAGCAGGATCACGACAGGGGAAGCTTTCTTT. Its protein is CASRITTGEAFF.

The chain uses TRBV6-1 and TRBJ1-5; TRBD1 aligns across 10 bases. J gave up 4 bases and V 6 bases, and 6 bases lay outside the gene matches. The CDR3 is 15 amino acids. The germline CDR1 and CDR2 sequences are MNHNS and SASEGT. As DNA, the CDR3 is TGTGCCAGCAGCCTAGACAGGGGGCTGAATCAGCCCCAGCATTTT. It encodes CASSLDRGLNQPQHF.

V is TRBV5-1 and J is TRBJ1-3; possible D gene TRBD1, 6 bases. This CDR3 is built from 16 residues. V dropped 0 bases and J dropped 3 bases, with 13 bases sitting between them. The germline gives CDR1 SGHRS, CDR2 YFSETQ. This CDR3 reads CASSLAGGRYGNTIYF. For the CDR3, the DNA is TGCGCCAGCAGCTTGGCGGGGGGGCGATATGGAAACACCATATATTTT. The full variable domain, completed using reference TRBV5-1 and TRBJ1-3, is KAGVTQTPRYLIKTRGQQVTLSCSPISGHRSVSWYQQTPGQGLQFLFEYFSETQRNKGNFPGRFSGRQFSNSRSEMNVSTLELGDSALYLCASSLAGGRYGNTIYFGEGSWLTVV.

The rearrangement joins TRBV29-1 to TRBJ1-1; D possibly corresponds to TRBD1 (5 bases). V was cut by 6 bases and J by 1 base, with 12 bases left in between. The CDR3 length is 13 residues. Germline lookup yields CDR1 SQVTM and CDR2 ANQGSEA. DNA for the CDR3: TGCAGCGTAGGGGATCTGGGGAACACTGAAGCTTTCTTT. It specifies CSVGDLGNTEAFF.

V is TRBV18 and J is TRBJ1-1, with 9 bases that match TRBD1. The V segment lost 5 bases and the J segment 1 base; nucleotides outside the gene matches: 5. The germline gives CDR1 KGHSH, CDR2 LQKENI. The CDR3 covers 15 residues. The DNA of the CDR3 is TGTGCCAGCTCATCCCGGACAGGGGAGAACACTGAAGCTTTCTTT. Encoded protein: CASSSRTGENTEAFF.

The chain combines TRBV5-1 with TRBJ2-2, with 10 bases matching TRBD1. V trimming: 1 base; J trimming: 3 bases; junction bases outside the gene matches: 6. There are 17 residues in the CDR3. Germline-derived CDR1 and CDR2 are SGHRS and YFSETQ. The CDR3 DNA reads TGCGCCAGCAGCTTGTTGGGACAGGGGATTTACACCGGGGAGCTGTTTTTT. Protein product: CASSLLGQGIYTGELFF.

Of note for this clone: Sequence at one end of the junction differs from germline and may be a read error. V usage is TRBV15 and J usage is TRBJ2-7, with 9 nucleotides matching TRBD1. CDR3 length equals 16 residues. From germline, CDR1 is LNHNV and CDR2 YYDKDF (reference sequence). CDR3 sequence reads: CATSRLPGQGSDEQYF. The CDR3 DNA reads TGTGCCACCAGCAGACTCCCGGGACAGGGCTCCGACGAGCAGTACTTC. The whole variable domain, remainder taken from reference TRBV15 and TRBJ2-7, is DAMVIQNPRYQVTQFGKPVTLSCSQTLNHNVMYWYQQKSSQAPKLLFHYYDKDFNNEADTPDNFQSRRPNTSFCFLDIRSPGLGDTAMYLCATSRLPGQGSDEQYFGPGTRLTVT.

The chain employs TRBV7-9 and TRBJ1-2, with TRBD1 identical over 7 bases. Germline loops: CDR1 SEHNR, CDR2 FQNEAQ (reference sequence). Trimming cost V 5 bases and J 8 bases; bases outside gene matches: 5. CDR3 length: 12 residues. CDR3 in DNA: TGTGCCAGCAGCCCACAGGGGAGAGGCTACACCTTC. Translating it yields CASSPQGRGYTF. Full variable domain (outside the CDR3, taken from reference TRBV7-9 and TRBJ1-2): DTGVSQNPRHKITKRGQNVTFRCDPISEHNRLYWYRQTLGQGPEFLTYFQNEAQLEKSRLLSDRFSAERPKGSFSTLEIQRTEQGDSAMYLCASSPQGRGYTFGSGTRLTVV.

The chain uses TRBV7-3 and TRBJ2-5; 8 bases align to TRBD2. V was clipped by 0 bases and J by 4 bases; unmatched bases: 4. The CDR3 consists of 15 residues. Germline CDR1 SGHTA, CDR2 FQGTGA. In nucleotides, the CDR3 is TGTGCCAGCAGCTTAACAGCGGGGGCGGGAGAGACCCAGTACTTC. Protein sequence: CASSLTAGAGETQYF.

The V and J genes are TRBV10-1 and TRBJ1-1, with 9 nucleotides matching TRBD1. The length of the CDR3 is 16 residues. V shed 3 bases and J 5 bases; nucleotides not matched to a gene: 10. Germline lookup yields CDR1 WNHNN and CDR2 SYGVQD (reference sequence). The CDR3: CASSEEDRGRRTEAFF. As DNA, the CDR3 is TGCGCCAGCAGTGAAGAGGACAGGGGCAGGAGAACTGAAGCTTTCTTT.

V is TRBV5-1 and J is TRBJ2-2; possible D gene TRBD1, 6 bases. Trimming removed 4 bases at V and 1 base at J, with 11 bases between. Germline V lookup: CDR1 SGHRS, CDR2 YFSETQ. The CDR3 totals 15 residues. CDR3 sequence: CASSPQTGNTGELFF. CDR3 DNA: TGCGCCAGCAGCCCTCAGACAGGGAACACCGGGGAGCTGTTTTTT.

The V and J genes are TRBV5-1 and TRBJ2-7; D is possibly TRBD1 (6 bases). This CDR3 has 15 residues. Germline CDR1 is SGHRS and CDR2 is YFSETQ. Deletions cut 2 bases from V and 0 bases from J, with 12 bases between. The CDR3 sequence: CASSFDTGSSYEQYV. In nucleotides, the CDR3 is TGCGCCAGCAGCTTCGATACAGGGAGCTCCTACGAGCAGTACGTC.